This T cell receptor beta chain comes out of a study of T-cell reconstitution after alpha-beta-depleted transplantation in children. Study results and limitations: Reportedly, roughly two months post-transplant, alpha-beta T cells arose from several hundred expanded graft clones.

Concerning this clonotype: The antigen remains undetermined.

Unique molecular identifiers tagged the TCRbeta library. TCRdb reprocessed the PCR reads with MiXCR, giving one entry per CDR3 protein. The table records 550,000 to 800,000 distinct CDR3 sequences, 13% of them present only once. V was clipped by 4 bases and J by 3 bases, with 17 bases between them. This CDR3 is 15 amino acids long. Germline V gives CDR1 SGDLS, CDR2 YYNGEE. Material: PBMCs, obtained before TCRalphabeta/CD19-depleted stem cell transplant. The receptor was isolated from a girl aged 2-10 years with congenital amegakaryocytic thrombocytopenia, due to receive a stem cell transplant. The chain joins TRBV9 to TRBJ2-7; D may be TRBD2 (6 bases). The CDR3 here is CASSIGDFPNYEQYF. CDR3 in DNA: TGTGCCAGCAGCATTGGGGACTTCCCCAACTACGAGCAGTACTTC.